This TCR beta chain was recovered during a study of type 1 and type 2 diabetes patients (TCRdb year 2016). With respect to the entire study: Eight or nine type 1 diabetes patients, a few type 2 diabetes patients and 6 or 7 nondiabetic controls, all recruited in China, made up the cohort. Type 2 diabetes patients were included as a disease comparison group for the type 1 diabetes patients. Across the study, CD4+ and CD8+ T cells were positively selected from PBMCs using CD4 or CD8 MicroBeads on MACS columns. TCRbeta libraries were sequenced paired-end on Illumina HiSeq 2000 or MiSeq instruments. A total of fewer than 25 million paired-end reads was generated across the whole study. V gene usage was similar between roughly 20-cycle and 25-cycle amplification, suggesting similar primer efficiencies and random PCR bias. TCRbeta repertoires were profiled by high-throughput sequencing in the study to compare type 1 diabetes, type 2 diabetes and nondiabetic individuals.

In regard to this clonotype: Which antigen it targets is not known. Per-base qualities were not stored, and no clone one base away is much larger.

Sequencing took place on an Illumina MiSeq. Genomic DNA from sorted T cell subsets served as template for TCRbeta CDR3 amplification. The TCRbeta CDR3 region was amplified by multiplex PCR with 30 forward and 13 reverse primers. After the PCR products were purified with AMPure XP beads, a second PCR of 20 to 25 cycles was run to add indices and adaptors. Before sequencing, the QIAquick Gel Extraction Kit was used to gel-purify the libraries. As for the authors' bioinformatics: Paired-end reads were merged using FLASH and were aligned with IgBLAST to IMGT V, D and J germline references. Reads with below 70% alignment identity to germline references were discarded, and 11,114,426 reads were retained study-wide. Following IMGT definitions, CDR3 boundaries, reading frame and productivity were assigned. Clones at or above 1% of reads were defined as highly-expanded clones, and diversity was measured by normalized Shannon entropy. Unpaired two-tailed t-tests were used to test group differences in Shannon entropy. Using fastp at Q25 and MiXCR, TCRdb reprocessed the public reads and kept productive beta chains. Rows are unified per CDR3 protein, each entry keeping the most common DNA and genes. TCRdb's processing, not the authors' own work, is the source of the V and J calls. For this sample there are under 300,000 distinct CDR3 sequences; approximately 50% appear just once. The ten largest make up roughly 15% of the sample.

V lost 4 bases and J lost 2 bases; the stretch between them is 13 bases long. The germline V gene supplies CDR1 SGHRS and CDR2 YFSETQ. Counted from cysteine to phenylalanine, this CDR3 has 14 amino acids. The kept DNA is CDR3 alone, 42 bases in frame from the first base. Every diabetic patient fulfilled standard classification criteria for type 1 or type 2 diabetes, and glucose and C-peptide were measured using WHO-recommended methods. Donors with other autoimmune diseases or infections within the previous four weeks were excluded. Roughly 9.5 milliliters of peripheral blood were drawn from each participant. PBMCs were isolated with LymphoPrep density separation. Study-wide findings and limitations: In both CD4+ and CD8+ T cells, type 2 diabetes repertoires were highly diverse, with diversity significantly greater than that of type 1 diabetes repertoires. Study groups were not matched for age and gender, which possibly biased interpretation. Only a limited number of T2D and control samples were sequenced, so some T1D-only HECs might also appear in more T2D or control samples. V and J gene usage patterns of type 2 diabetes and control samples were highly correlated, averaging roughly 0.97 between samples. Few highly-expanded CD4+ clones, median one, were found in type 2 diabetes patients, accounting for a median roughly 4% of reads.

This receptor was identified in a man younger than 35 with type 2 diabetes. The sequencing input was peripheral blood mononuclear cells (PBMCs). The V and J segments used are TRBV5-1 and TRBJ2-7; the D segment could be TRBD2, given 6 matching bases. The CDR3 protein is CASSPEGDPYEQYF. The DNA is TGCGCCAGCAGCCCGGAGGGCGACCCCTACGAGCAGTACTTC.